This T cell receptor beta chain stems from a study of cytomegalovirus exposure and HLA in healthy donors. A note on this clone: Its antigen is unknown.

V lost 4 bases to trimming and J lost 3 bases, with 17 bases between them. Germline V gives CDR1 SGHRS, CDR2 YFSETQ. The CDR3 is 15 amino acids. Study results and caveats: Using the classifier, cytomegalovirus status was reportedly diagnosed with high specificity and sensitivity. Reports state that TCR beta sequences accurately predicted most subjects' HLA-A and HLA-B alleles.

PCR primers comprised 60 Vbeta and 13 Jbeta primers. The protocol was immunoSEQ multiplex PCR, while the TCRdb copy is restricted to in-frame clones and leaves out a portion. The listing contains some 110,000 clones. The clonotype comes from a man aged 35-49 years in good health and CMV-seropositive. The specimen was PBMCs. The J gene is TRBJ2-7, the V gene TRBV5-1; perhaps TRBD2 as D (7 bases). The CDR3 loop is CASSIQTGGGYEQYF. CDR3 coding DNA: TGCGCCAGCAGCATCCAGACAGGCGGGGGCTACGAGCAGTACTTC.